One sample yielded the 6 T cell receptor beta chains listed below, sequenced in a study of control samples from healthy donors and cancer patients. Here immunoSEQ multiplex PCR was the method, and the copy in TCRdb shows in-frame clones only, minus some. The top ten hold roughly 1.5% of the sample, which has approximately 83,000 clones, about 92% seen once. Sequenced input: blood. All receptors come from a woman aged 30 to 39 in good health.

The V and J genes are TRBV28 and TRBJ1-1; perhaps TRBD1 as D (6 bases). V shed 4 bases and J shed 10 bases, with 13 bases lying between them. The CDR3 is 12 amino acids. CDR1 is MDHEN and CDR2 is SYDVKM in the germline V gene. CDR3 in amino acids: CASSSQGSRAFF. The CDR3 DNA sequence: TGTGCCAGCAGTTCCCAGGGGTCGCGAGCTTTCTTT. Using reference TRBV28 and TRBJ1-1 for the parts outside the CDR3, the full variable domain is DVKVTQSSRYLVKRTGEKVFLECVQDMDHENMFWYRQDPGLGLRLIYFSYDVKMKEKGDIPEGYSVSREKKERFSLILESASTNQTSMYLCASSSQGSRAFFGQGTRLTVV.

V is TRBV27 and J is TRBJ2-3; possible D gene TRBD2, 6 bases. Germline V lookup: CDR1 MNHEY, CDR2 SMNVEV (reference sequence). The CDR3 is 15 residues long. V lost 6 bases to trimming and J lost 3 bases, with 16 bases between them. DNA for the CDR3: TGTGCCAGCAGAATACGGGGGAGGAGGACAGATACGCAGTATTTT. This encodes CASRIRGRRTDTQYF.

This chain uses TRBV28 with TRBJ2-1; D gene unclear. V was clipped by 4 bases and J by 4 bases, with 14 bases between them. CDR1 is MDHEN, CDR2 SYDVKM, per germline. The CDR3 extends over 15 amino acids. CDR3 sequence (DNA): TGTGCCAGCAGTTCCCGATATCTGGGATACAATGAGCAGTTCTTC. Amino acids: CASSSRYLGYNEQFF.

CDR3 sequence: CASSLTGNPDTQYF. CDR3 in DNA: TGTGCCAGCAGCTTGACTGGGAACCCAGATACGCAGTATTTT. V usage is TRBV7-9 and J usage is TRBJ2-3; D is ambiguous. The germline V gene has CDR1 SEHNR and CDR2 FQNEAQ (reference sequence). V was trimmed by 3 bases and J by 4 bases, leaving 11 bases between them. This CDR3 comprises 14 residues. The variable domain in full, with the rest retrieved from reference TRBV7-9 and TRBJ2-3, is DTGVSQNPRHKITKRGQNVTFRCDPISEHNRLYWYRQTLGQGPEFLTYFQNEAQLEKSRLLSDRFSAERPKGSFSTLEIQRTEQGDSAMYLCASSLTGNPDTQYFGPGTRLTVL.

This chain uses TRBV6-5 with TRBJ1-5; no clear D gene. The germline V gene encodes CDR1 MNHEY and CDR2 SVGAGI. Trimming took off 2 bases at V and 4 bases at J, with 9 bases between the two ends. The CDR3 is 14 residues long. The CDR3 region has the DNA TGTGCCAGCAGTTACGACGGTGTTAATCAGCCCCAGCATTTT. This codes for CASSYDGVNQPQHF.

V gene TRBV11-2 combines with J gene TRBJ1-3, with D uncertain. The V gene's germline CDR1 is SGHAT and CDR2 FQNNGV. Trimming took 2 bases from V and 0 from J, leaving 8 bases between them. The CDR3 is 15 amino acids. CDR3 region: CASSLLGSSGNTIYF. The DNA for the CDR3 is TGTGCCAGCAGCTTACTGGGCAGCTCTGGAAACACCATATATTTT.